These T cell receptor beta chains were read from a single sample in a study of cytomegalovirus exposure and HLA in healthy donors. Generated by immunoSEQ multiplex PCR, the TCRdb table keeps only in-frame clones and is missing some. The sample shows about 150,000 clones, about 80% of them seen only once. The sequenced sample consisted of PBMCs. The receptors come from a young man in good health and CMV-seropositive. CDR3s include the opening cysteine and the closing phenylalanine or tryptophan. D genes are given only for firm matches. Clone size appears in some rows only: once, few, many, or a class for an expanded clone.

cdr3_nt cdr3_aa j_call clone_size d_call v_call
TGTGCCAGCAGCTTGGAGGCAGGAATTAATTCACCCCTCCACTTT CASSLEAGINSPLHF TRBJ1-6 - - TRBV5-8
TGTGCCAGCAGCTCAATTACTAGCGGGGGGGCGGTAGTAAATGAGCAGTTCTTC CASSSITSGGAVVNEQFF TRBJ2-1 - TRBD2 TRBV7-2
TGTGCCAGCAGCCTAGGGACTAGCGGGAACACCGGGGAGCTGTTTTTT CASSLGTSGNTGELFF TRBJ2-2 - TRBD2 TRBV5-4
TGTTCCAGCAGCACATTTCAGGGCCTTTCCCCCGAGCAGTACTTC CSSSTFQGLSPEQYF TRBJ2-7 - - TRBV7-9
TGTGCCAGCAGTTTATCTTTGTGGGGGGACGACTACAATGAGCAGTTCTTC CASSLSLWGDDYNEQFF TRBJ2-1 - - TRBV27
TGTGCCAGCAGTGGGAAACAGGGATTTGGGACAGATACGCAGTATTTT CASSGKQGFGTDTQYF TRBJ2-3 - - TRBV9
TGTGCCTGGAGTCGTGGGGGGAGAAGTGAAAAACTGTTTTTT CAWSRGGRSEKLFF TRBJ1-4 - - TRBV30
TGCAGTGCTCAGGCCTCGGCTGTGTTTTTT CSAQASAVFF TRBJ1-4 - - TRBV20-1
TGTGCCACCAGCATTCGACAGTTTATGAACACTGAAGCTTTCTTT CATSIRQFMNTEAFF TRBJ1-1 few - TRBV15
TGTGCCTGGAGATCAGACAGGGGGGCCGGGGAGCTGTTTTTT CAWRSDRGAGELFF TRBJ2-2 - TRBD1 TRBV30
TGCGCCAGCAGCAGAACTAGCGGGAGTTGGTCCTACAATGAGCAGTTCTTC CASSRTSGSWSYNEQFF TRBJ2-1 - TRBD2 TRBV5-1
TGTGCCAGCAGCTCTTGGGAGGGAGATACGCAGTATTTT CASSSWEGDTQYF TRBJ2-3 - TRBD2 TRBV7-6
TGCGCCAGCAGCTTGGGAAACAGGGCTGGGGATACGCAGTATTTT CASSLGNRAGDTQYF TRBJ2-3 - - TRBV5-1
TGTGCCAGCAGCTTGGACGCGGGAGGCGGAGTGGAGCAGTACTTC CASSLDAGGGVEQYF TRBJ2-7 - TRBD2 TRBV5-5
TGTGCCAGCAGTTTTTTCCCCTCAAGATACAGGGGAAGAGGGGATGATCAGCCCCAGCATTTT CASSFFPSRYRGRGDDQPQHF TRBJ1-5 few TRBD1 TRBV28
TGTGCCAGCAGTTTAGTGGGGACTTCCTTAGAAGATACGCAGTATTTT CASSLVGTSLEDTQYF TRBJ2-3 - - TRBV27
TGTGCCTGGAGTGTCCGGCGGAGTCTCTATGGCTACACCTTC CAWSVRRSLYGYTF TRBJ1-2 - - TRBV30
TGTGCCAGCAGCGGCCGGGACAGGGATCGTGGTAACTATGGCTACACCTTC CASSGRDRDRGNYGYTF TRBJ1-2 - TRBD1 TRBV9
TGTGCCAGCAGTTTAATTGGGACTAGGGACCAAGAGACCCAGTACTTC CASSLIGTRDQETQYF TRBJ2-5 - TRBD2 TRBV28
TGCGCCAGCAGCCAAGAACTGGTGACATTATACGAGCAGTACTTC CASSQELVTLYEQYF TRBJ2-7 once - TRBV4-1
TGTGCCAGCTCAGCGGGACAGGGATTTCCAGATACGCAGTATTTT CASSAGQGFPDTQYF TRBJ2-3 - TRBD1 TRBV18
TGTGCCAGCAACCGACAGGGATTGGGATCACCCCTCCACTTT CASNRQGLGSPLHF TRBJ1-6 - TRBD1 TRBV6-5
TGTGCCAGCAGCCGAGGACAGGGTAGCAATCAGCCCCAGCATTTT CASSRGQGSNQPQHF TRBJ1-5 - TRBD1 TRBV7-2
TGTGCCAGCAGCGGGAACAGGGGCCCCCAGCATTTT CASSGNRGPQHF TRBJ1-5 - TRBD1 TRBV11-2
TGCGCCAGCAGCCAATCTCAGCAGGGTGTCGGTGAAAAACTGTTTTTT CASSQSQQGVGEKLFF TRBJ1-4 - - TRBV4-1
TGTGCCAGCAGAACAGGTTCTAGCACAGATACGCAGTATTTT CASRTGSSTDTQYF TRBJ2-3 - - TRBV2
TGCGCCAGCAGGGGACAAATGAACACTGAAGCTTTCTTT CASRGQMNTEAFF TRBJ1-1 - - TRBV4-1
TGTGCCAGCAGTTTGGGACAGGGGGCTAGAATCGGCAATCAGCCCCAGCATTTT CASSLGQGARIGNQPQHF TRBJ1-5 - TRBD1 TRBV27
TGCGCCAGCAGCACCCCCTTCGGGGTCACGGGCGAAGAGCAGTACTTC CASSTPFGVTGEEQYF TRBJ2-7 - - TRBV5-1
TGTGCCAGCAGTTCAGGGTCGGTAGGGGGCACTGAAGCTTTCTTT CASSSGSVGGTEAFF TRBJ1-1 once - TRBV28
TGTGCCAGCAGCTTAAGAGGCAATCAGCCCCAGCATTTT CASSLRGNQPQHF TRBJ1-5 - - TRBV7-2
TGTGCCAGCAGCCGCCCGGGGGGCGAGCAGTACTTC CASSRPGGEQYF TRBJ2-7 - TRBD2 TRBV7-9
TGTGCCAGCAGTGTACTACGCAGGGGAGTGAACACTGAAGCTTTCTTT CASSVLRRGVNTEAFF TRBJ1-1 once - TRBV2
TGTGCCAGCAGCGGGGGGACAGCGAGCTCCTACAATGAGCAGTTCTTC CASSGGTASSYNEQFF TRBJ2-1 - - TRBV7-6
TGTGCCAGCAGCTTTCCCGCCCGAGGGGGCGAGCAGTACTTC CASSFPARGGEQYF TRBJ2-7 - - TRBV5-6
TGCGCCAGCAGTGAGAACAAGCGGGACCGAGATCAGCCCCAGCATTTT CASSENKRDRDQPQHF TRBJ1-5 - - TRBV10-1
TGTGCCAGCAGAAAGTTCTCCGAGGGGAACACTGAAGCTTTCTTT CASRKFSEGNTEAFF TRBJ1-1 - - TRBV6-8
TGTGCCAGCAGTTACGGGCCGAGGGCCTACGAGCAGTACTTC CASSYGPRAYEQYF TRBJ2-7 - - TRBV6-5
TGCGCCAGCAGCTTGGCACTAGCGGGGGGAAATGAGCAGTTCTTC CASSLALAGGNEQFF TRBJ2-1 - TRBD2 TRBV5-1
TGTGCCAGCAGTTTTAGCGGGAGGTCCGAGGAGACCCAGTACTTC CASSFSGRSEETQYF TRBJ2-5 - TRBD2 TRBV28
TGTGCCAGCAGTACCCGGACAGAAAGCACAGATACGCAGTATTTT CASSTRTESTDTQYF TRBJ2-3 once - TRBV6-5
TGCGCCAGCAGCCAAGGCAGCACTAGCGAATCCTACAATGAGCAGTTCTTC CASSQGSTSESYNEQFF TRBJ2-1 - TRBD2 TRBV4-3
TGTGCCAGCGGACCGACAGGGACGGGCGGGGAGCTGTTTTTT CASGPTGTGGELFF TRBJ2-2 - TRBD1 TRBV28
TGTGCCAGCAGCCCCCGCCTGCGGGGGGGCCACGAGACCCAGTACTTC CASSPRLRGGHETQYF TRBJ2-5 - TRBD2 TRBV7-2
TGTGCCAGCAGGAACCGTCTTCGACTAGCGGGGGGACTTAGCACAGATACGCAGTATTTT CASRNRLRLAGGLSTDTQYF TRBJ2-3 - TRBD2 TRBV27